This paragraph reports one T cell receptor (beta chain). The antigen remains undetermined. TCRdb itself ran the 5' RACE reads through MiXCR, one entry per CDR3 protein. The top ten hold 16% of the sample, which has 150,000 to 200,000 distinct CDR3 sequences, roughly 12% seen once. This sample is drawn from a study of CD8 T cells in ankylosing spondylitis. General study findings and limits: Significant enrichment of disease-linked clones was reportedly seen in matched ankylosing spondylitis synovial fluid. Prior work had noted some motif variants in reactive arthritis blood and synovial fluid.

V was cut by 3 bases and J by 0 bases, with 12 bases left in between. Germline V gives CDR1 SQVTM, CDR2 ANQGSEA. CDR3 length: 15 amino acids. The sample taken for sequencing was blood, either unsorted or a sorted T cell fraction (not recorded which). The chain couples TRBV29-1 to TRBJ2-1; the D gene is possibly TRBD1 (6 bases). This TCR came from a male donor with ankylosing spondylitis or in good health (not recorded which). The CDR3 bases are TGCAGCGTTGACTCGACAGGCGACTCCTACAATGAGCAGTTCTTC. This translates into CSVDSTGDSYNEQFF.